The next 9 T cell receptor beta chains were all read from a single sample in a study of CD8 T cells in ankylosing spondylitis. Study results and caveats: One TCR beta motif, made up of about 8 highly homologous variants, appeared characteristic of ankylosing spondylitis blood.

TCRdb processed the 5' RACE reads anew with MiXCR; each CDR3 protein has one entry. The table lists 200,000 to 250,000 distinct CDR3 sequences, 15% to 20% of them singletons. For these TCRs, the target antigens are not known. Specimen: blood, either unsorted or a sorted T cell fraction (not recorded which). All receptors derive from a male donor with ankylosing spondylitis.

This clonotype showed up just a few times. Here the CDR3 DNA reads TGTGCCAGCAGTCCCTTATGGGATGAGCATACAGGGGGCACTGAAGCTTTCTTT. Translation gives CASSPLWDEHTGGTEAFF. The chain has TRBV27 and TRBJ1-1, with 8 bases aligning to TRBD1. There are 18 residues in the CDR3. The germline gives CDR1 MNHEY, CDR2 SMNVEV (reference sequence). Losses at the gene ends were 5 bases for V and 4 bases for J; bases not matched to a gene: 18.

Only a few counts were recorded for this clonotype. The chain links TRBV6-1 to TRBJ2-2, with D possibly TRBD2 on 7 matching bases. Trimming took off 1 base at V and 6 bases at J, with 12 bases between the two ends. CDR1 is MNHNS, CDR2 SASEGT, per germline. There are 15 residues in the CDR3. The CDR3 spells CASSEEGGSSGELFF. In DNA, the CDR3 is TGTGCCAGCAGTGAAGAGGGGGGGTCTTCCGGGGAGCTGTTTTTT.

V is TRBV28 and J is TRBJ1-1, with a weak D call TRBD1 (6 bases). V gave up 7 bases and J gave up 5 bases, with 23 bases separating them. The CDR3 length is 16 residues. CDR1 and CDR2 from the germline V gene are MDHEN and SYDVKM. This CDR3 is CASIHLSRQGWTEAFF. The CDR3 DNA is TGTGCCAGCATTCACCTAAGCCGCCAGGGGTGGACTGAAGCTTTCTTT. The full variable domain, rest sourced from reference TRBV28 and TRBJ1-1, is DVKVTQSSRYLVKRTGEKVFLECVQDMDHENMFWYRQDPGLGLRLIYFSYDVKMKEKGDIPEGYSVSREKKERFSLILESASTNQTSMYLCASIHLSRQGWTEAFFGQGTRLTVV.

In its sample, this clonotype was seen a few times. J is TRBJ2-7 and V is TRBV5-1; the match to TRBD1 covers 7 bases. The CDR3 has 17 residues. Losses at the gene ends were 4 bases for V and 5 bases for J; bases not matched to a gene: 18. Germline loops: CDR1 SGHRS, CDR2 YFSETQ. Written as DNA, the CDR3 is TGCGCCAGCAGCCTTGACAGGGCATACTCTCCTACTGACGAGCAGTACTTC. Residues: CASSLDRAYSPTDEQYF.

The table lists this clonotype with a few counts. The rearrangement uses TRBV13 and TRBJ2-3, with D maybe TRBD2 (7 bases). V was pared by 5 bases and J by 3 bases, with 12 bases between. The CDR3 has 14 residues. CDR1 and CDR2 from the germline V gene are PRHDT and FYEKMQ (reference sequence). The CDR3 protein is CASSRGARTDTQYF. As DNA, the CDR3 is TGTGCCAGCAGCCGGGGGGCCAGAACAGATACGCAGTATTTT.

This clonotype has just a few counts. The chain carries TRBV15 and TRBJ2-5, with 8 bases matching TRBD1. The CDR3 is 19 residues long. In germline, CDR1 is LNHNV, CDR2 YYDKDF (reference sequence). V lost 0 bases to trimming and J lost 1 base; unmatched junction nucleotides: 13. CDR3 sequence reads: CATSRDLGQTGGGQETQYF. CDR3 coding DNA: TGTGCCACCAGCAGAGATCTGGGGCAAACAGGGGGTGGCCAAGAGACCCAGTACTTC.

This clonotype was detected many times. The chain uses TRBV20-1 and TRBJ2-7; D possibly matches TRBD1 or TRBD2 (6 bases each). Trimming pared 0 bases from V and 5 bases from J, leaving 14 bases between. The CDR3 totals 14 residues. The V gene's germline CDR1 is DFQATT and CDR2 SNEGSKA (reference sequence). In DNA, the CDR3 is TGCAGTGCTAGAGACGTAGGGGGGCTGGACGAGCAGTACTTC. Residues: CSARDVGGLDEQYF.

The V and J genes are TRBV9 and TRBJ2-7; the D is unclear. This CDR3 is 14 amino acids long. Germline values: CDR1 SGDLS, CDR2 YYNGEE. Trimming cost V 0 bases and J 4 bases, with 11 bases left between them. The DNA for the CDR3 is TGTGCCAGCAGCGTAGCCGAAATCACGTACGAGCAGTACTTC. Amino acids: CASSVAEITYEQYF.

The V call is TRBV7-6, the J call TRBJ2-2; the D gene is possibly TRBD1 (6 bases). Germline V gene lookup returns CDR1 SGHVS and CDR2 FNYEAQ. V lost 0 bases to trimming and J lost 4 bases, with 12 bases between them. This CDR3 comprises 16 residues. CDR3 region: CASSLATGWATGELFF. In DNA form, the CDR3 reads TGTGCCAGCAGCTTAGCTACAGGGTGGGCCACCGGGGAGCTGTTTTTT.